The next 32 T cell receptor beta chains were all read from a single sample in a study of cytomegalovirus exposure and HLA in healthy donors. A multiplex PCR was run with 60 Vbeta primers and 13 Jbeta primers. This table comes from immunoSEQ multiplex PCR, and its TCRdb copy is limited to in-frame clones, with some not included. The sample includes 150,000 to 200,000 clones, approximately 80% seen only once; the top ten take 1.7%. Sequences were obtained from PBMCs. The receptor source for this set is a woman younger than 35 in good health and CMV-seronegative.

This clone was observed a single time. V gene TRBV4-3 combines with J gene TRBJ2-5, with 10 bases matching TRBD2. Germline V lookup: CDR1 LGHNA, CDR2 YSLEER. CDR3 length: 18 residues. V lost 3 bases, J lost 2 bases, and 12 bases stayed unmatched. CDR3 nucleotides: TGCGCCAGCAGCCAGGGGGTAGCCGGGACTAGCGAACAAGAGACCCAGTACTTC. Its protein product is CASSQGVAGTSEQETQYF.

This clone turned up a few times. This rearrangement joins TRBV29-1 to TRBJ1-2; 9 bases agree with TRBD1. From germline, CDR1 is SQVTM and CDR2 ANQGSEA. V shed 4 bases and J 7 bases; nucleotides not matched to a gene: 7. This CDR3 has 13 amino acids. The DNA of the CDR3 is TGCAGCGTTGGGGGGGGGACAGGGTCTGGCTACACCTTC. As protein: CSVGGGTGSGYTF.

The rearrangement uses TRBV7-2 and TRBJ2-1, with no clear D. The CDR3 runs to 13 residues. V was trimmed by 1 base and J by 5 bases, leaving 6 bases between them. Per germline, CDR1 SGHTA and CDR2 FQGNSA. The CDR3 DNA sequence: TGTGCCAGCAGCTTAGGTCGGGACAATGAGCAGTTCTTC. It yields the protein CASSLGRDNEQFF.

The V gene is TRBV27, the J gene TRBJ2-5, with 11 bases fitting TRBD2. The tail of the sequence fits TRBJ2-7 better, so the J call may be wrong. Germline lookup yields CDR1 MNHEY and CDR2 SMNVEV (reference sequence). The CDR3 has 16 residues. CDR3 coding DNA: TGTGCCAGCAGCCCATTAGGACTAGCGGGCTCCTACGAGCAGTACTTC. Its translation: CASSPLGLAGSYEQYF.

The CDR3 spells CASSLLPYEQYF. The CDR3 coding sequence is TGTGCCAGCAGCTTACTTCCCTACGAGCAGTACTTC. The J gene is TRBJ2-7, the V gene TRBV7-2; D remains ambiguous. V lost 2 bases to trimming and J lost 2 bases, with 4 bases between them. CDR3 length: 12 residues. Germline lookup yields CDR1 SGHTA and CDR2 FQGNSA.

This chain joins TRBV6-5 and TRBJ2-7, with 7 bases that match TRBD1. The germline V gene has CDR1 MNHEY and CDR2 SVGAGI. CDR3 length: 15 amino acids. V dropped 5 bases and J dropped 0; count of bases not matched to a gene: 7. The CDR3 is CASSTAGQVSYEQYF. The CDR3 DNA is TGTGCCAGCAGTACCGCCGGACAGGTCTCCTACGAGCAGTACTTC.

In regard to this clone: The same CDR3 arises from other DNA sequences in this sample as well. This chain connects TRBV27 to TRBJ2-7, with 12 bases matching TRBD2. CDR1 and CDR2 from the germline V gene are MNHEY and SMNVEV (reference sequence). The CDR3 sequence is 14 residues long. The V segment lost 2 bases and the J segment 4 bases; nucleotides outside the gene matches: 0. CDR3: CASSLGTSGYEQYF. The CDR3 coding sequence is TGTGCCAGCAGTTTAGGGACTAGCGGGTACGAGCAGTACTTC.

This clone was recorded once. The genes are TRBV6-5 and TRBJ2-3; TRBD2 matches 11 bases. The germline CDR1 and CDR2 sequences are MNHEY and SVGAGI. V gave up 4 bases and J gave up 0 bases; unmatched junction bases: 0. The CDR3 spans 15 residues. The CDR3 DNA reads as TGTGCCAGCAGTTGGACTAGCGGGAGCACAGATACGCAGTATTTT. Protein sequence: CASSWTSGSTDTQYF.

The chain joins TRBV19 to TRBJ1-1; D gene unclear. The CDR3 has 14 amino acids. Germline CDR1 LNHDA, CDR2 SQIVND (reference sequence). The V and J ends lost 1 base and 1 base respectively, with 7 bases between them. CDR3 sequence reads: CASSIVSTNTEAFF. Here the CDR3 DNA reads TGTGCCAGTAGTATAGTATCTACGAACACTGAAGCTTTCTTT.

This chain links TRBV2 with TRBJ1-5; the D is unclear. V lost 3 bases and J lost 2, with 14 bases in between. CDR1 SNHLY and CDR2 FYNNEI come from the germline V gene. The CDR3 runs 16 residues. The CDR3, as DNA: TGTGCCAGCAGTGAGGAAAGTCAGGCCGGCAATCAGCCCCAGCATTTT. Residues: CASSEESQAGNQPQHF.

The V call is TRBV28, the J call TRBJ2-1; TRBD2 might be the D (7 bases). The CDR3 loop spans 15 amino acids. CDR1 is MDHEN, CDR2 SYDVKM, per germline. Trimming shortened V by 2 bases and J by 6 bases, and 14 bases separated the two germline ends. CDR3 sequence: CASSLVGGGSNEQFF. CDR3 nucleotide sequence: TGTGCCAGCAGTTTAGTGGGAGGGGGGTCCAATGAGCAGTTCTTC.

The CDR3 sequence: CASSEDRPRNTEAFF. The CDR3 nucleotides are TGTGCCAGCTCAGAGGACAGGCCCAGAAACACTGAAGCTTTCTTT. The chain couples TRBV18 to TRBJ1-1; 7 bases line up with TRBD1. V gave up 5 bases and J gave up 2 bases; unmatched junction bases: 8. Germline V gives CDR1 KGHSH, CDR2 LQKENI. This CDR3 comprises 15 residues. The variable domain in full, completed from reference TRBV18 and TRBJ1-1, reads NAGVMQNPRHLVRRRGQEARLRCSPMKGHSHVYWYRQLPEEGLKFMVYLQKENIIDESGMPKERFSAEFPKEGPSILRIQQVVRGDSAAYFCASSEDRPRNTEAFFGQGTRLTVV.

This rearrangement joins TRBV5-4 to TRBJ2-1; tentative D call: TRBD2 (7 bases). The germline V gene encodes CDR1 SGHNT and CDR2 YYREEE (reference sequence). CDR3 length equals 13 residues. Trimming pared 4 bases from V and 10 bases from J, leaving 15 bases between. CDR3 nucleotide sequence: TGTGCCAGCAGCGAGGGGGGGCGTCGGGAGCAGTTCTTC. This translates into CASSEGGRREQFF. The whole variable domain, remainder taken from reference TRBV5-4 and TRBJ2-1, is ETGVTQSPTHLIKTRGQQVTLRCSSQSGHNTVSWYQQALGQGPQFIFQYYREEENGRGNFPPRFSGLQFPNYSSELNVNALELDDSALYLCASSEGGRREQFFGPGTRLTVL.

The chain carries TRBV6-1 and TRBJ1-5; TRBD1 is a possible D gene (5 bases). The V end was cut by 4 bases, the J end by 1 base, with 20 bases between. Per the germline V gene, CDR1 is MNHNS and CDR2 is SASEGT. This CDR3 contains 18 residues. The CDR3 nucleotides read TGTGCCAGCAGTGGTCATGGAGCTAAGTCAGGGAGCAATCAGCCCCAGCATTTT. Protein product: CASSGHGAKSGSNQPQHF.

This rearrangement joins TRBV4-3 to TRBJ2-7, with D perhaps TRBD1 (5 bases). The CDR3 totals 13 residues. Trimming cost V 4 bases and J 3 bases, with 10 bases left between them. Germline values: CDR1 LGHNA, CDR2 YSLEER. CDR3 residues: CASSPSGIYEQYF. CDR3 in DNA: TGCGCCAGCAGCCCTTCAGGGATCTACGAGCAGTACTTC.

This rearrangement joins TRBV10-2 to TRBJ1-1, with D possibly matching TRBD1 (5 bases). The CDR3 extends over 18 amino acids. Germline lookup yields CDR1 WSHSY and CDR2 SAAADI. V lost 0 bases to trimming and J lost 0 bases, with 17 bases between them. The CDR3 DNA is TGCGCCAGCAGTGAGTCTTTCCCAGGGTCGGCGCTGAACACTGAAGCTTTCTTT. Encoded protein: CASSESFPGSALNTEAFF.

V usage is TRBV2 and J usage is TRBJ2-5; 11 bases are a match to TRBD1. Germline CDR1 is SNHLY and CDR2 is FYNNEI. The CDR3 has 14 residues. Unmatched junction bases numbered 8, after V lost 9 bases and J lost 5 bases. The CDR3 here is CARAGTGGFETQYF. The CDR3 region has the DNA TGTGCCAGGGCCGGGACAGGGGGTTTTGAGACCCAGTACTTC.

As DNA, the CDR3 is TGTGCCAGCAGTGAAGCCAGGGACATTCAGTACTTC. This translates into CASSEARDIQYF. This chain joins TRBV6-1 and TRBJ2-4; a weak D match, TRBD1 (5 bases). The germline V and J ends were trimmed by 0 bases and 8 bases, with 5 bases remaining between them. This CDR3 is 12 amino acids long. Germline V gene data show CDR1 as MNHNS and CDR2 as SASEGT.

The chain carries TRBV27 and TRBJ1-1, with D tentatively TRBD1 (5 bases). Germline values: CDR1 MNHEY, CDR2 SMNVEV (reference sequence). The CDR3 length is 13 residues. Trimming cost V 8 bases and J 4 bases, with 14 bases left between them. The CDR3 region is CASGFSGVTEAFF. The CDR3 coding sequence is TGTGCCAGCGGATTCTCGGGGGTCACTGAAGCTTTCTTT.

The chain couples TRBV11-3 to TRBJ2-3; TRBD2 matches at 9 bases. This CDR3 is 16 amino acids long. Germline assignment: CDR1 SGHNT and CDR2 YENEEA. V was pared by 7 bases and J by 3 bases, with 11 bases of the junction left unmatched. The CDR3 DNA reads as TGTGCCAGCAACAACCGGGCTAGCGGGATTACAGATACGCAGTATTTT. Translated: CASNNRASGITDTQYF.

This chain connects TRBV19 to TRBJ2-1; 14 bases map to TRBD2. The length of the CDR3 is 17 residues. V was clipped by 4 bases and J by 8 bases; unmatched bases: 10. CDR1 and CDR2 from the germline V gene are LNHDA and SQIVND (reference sequence). Here the CDR3 DNA reads TGTGCCAGTAGTACAACGAGCCCGGGACTAGCGGGGGATGAGCAGTTCTTC. The encoded protein is CASSTTSPGLAGDEQFF.

The chain couples TRBV27 to TRBJ2-1, with 11 bases matching TRBD2. The germline V gene encodes CDR1 MNHEY and CDR2 SMNVEV (reference sequence). The CDR3 runs 15 residues. With 8 bases clipped from V and 7 bases from J, the junction kept 10 bases outside the gene matches. CDR3 DNA sequence: TGTGCCAGCCGCCCTAGCGGGAGGTGGGCGAATGAGCAGTTCTTC. It yields the protein CASRPSGRWANEQFF.

V usage is TRBV19 and J usage is TRBJ2-7; TRBD1 agrees at 8 bases. The CDR3 is 15 residues long. Trimming cost V 3 bases and J 3 bases; bases outside gene matches: 7. Germline V gene lookup returns CDR1 LNHDA and CDR2 SQIVND (reference sequence). This CDR3 reads CASSILGQGSYEQYF. The CDR3, as DNA: TGTGCCAGTAGTATCTTAGGACAGGGAAGCTACGAGCAGTACTTC. The full variable domain, with the rest looked up from reference TRBV19 and TRBJ2-7, is DGGITQSPKYLFRKEGQNVTLSCEQNLNHDAMYWYRQDPGQGLRLIYYSQIVNDFQKGDIAEGYSVSREKKESFPLTVTSAQKNPTAFYLCASSILGQGSYEQYFGPGTRLTVT.

The chain carries TRBV7-2 and TRBJ1-5, with a tentative D call TRBD1 (6 bases). V was shortened by 1 base and J by 8 bases, with 12 bases between the two germline ends. The length of the CDR3 is 14 residues. The germline CDR1 and CDR2 sequences are SGHTA and FQGNSA. The DNA of the CDR3 is TGTGCCAGCAGCTTAGTAGTGGGGGCGGAGCCCCAGCATTTT. It specifies CASSLVVGAEPQHF.

In its sample, this clone was seen once. J is TRBJ1-1 and V is TRBV27, with 10 bases fitting TRBD1. J lost 5 bases, V lost 5 bases, and 5 bases had no gene match. Germline V gene data show CDR1 as MNHEY and CDR2 as SMNVEV (reference sequence). This CDR3 is 14 amino acids long. DNA of the CDR3: TGTGCCAGCAGTCAGACAGGGGGCTGGACTGAAGCTTTCTTT. Protein product: CASSQTGGWTEAFF.

The CDR3 loop is CASKGGQPQFF. For the CDR3, the DNA is TGTGCCTCGAAGGGGGGACAGCCGCAGTTCTTC. The chain recombines TRBV2 with TRBJ2-1; a weak D match, TRBD1 (7 bases). The germline V gene encodes CDR1 SNHLY and CDR2 FYNNEI. The V and J ends lost 11 bases and 12 bases respectively, with 17 bases between them. The CDR3 contains 11 residues.

This chain uses TRBV18 with TRBJ2-2; TRBD2 matches 8 bases. The CDR3 consists of 17 residues. Trimming at V came to 6 bases and at J to 3 bases, leaving 12 bases not matched to a gene. From germline, CDR1 is KGHSH and CDR2 LQKENI. The CDR3 is CASSPYGREEDTGELFF. The CDR3 coding sequence is TGTGCCAGCTCCCCTTACGGGCGGGAGGAAGACACCGGGGAGCTGTTTTTT.

The V gene is TRBV7-9, the J gene TRBJ2-3; D unresolved. Trimming removed 1 base from V and 6 bases from J, with 14 bases in between. Germline assignment: CDR1 SEHNR and CDR2 FQNEAQ (reference sequence). This CDR3 has 15 residues. CDR3 in amino acids: CASSLGSRDFDTQYF. The CDR3 nucleotides read TGTGCCAGCAGCTTAGGCAGTCGTGATTTTGATACGCAGTATTTT.

This clone was seen a handful of times. This chain joins TRBV12-5 and TRBJ2-3, with a possible D match to TRBD1 (6 bases). In germline, CDR1 is LGHNT, CDR2 FRNRAP. Trimming left V 5 bases short and J 2 bases short, with 17 bases between. This CDR3 is 16 amino acids long. The CDR3 sequence: CASGTTGQSTTDTQYF. The CDR3 coding sequence is TGTGCTAGTGGTACGACAGGTCAGTCCACCACAGATACGCAGTATTTT.

CDR3 amino acids: CASSFSVRYSNQPQHF. The DNA of the CDR3 is TGTGCCAGCAGCTTTAGCGTCCGATATAGCAATCAGCCCCAGCATTTT. The V and J genes are TRBV21-1 and TRBJ1-5. TRBV21-1 is classified as a pseudogene. This CDR3 has 16 residues.

The rearrangement joins TRBV10-1 to TRBJ2-3; TRBD2 matches at 9 bases. Losses at the gene ends were 0 bases for V and 10 bases for J; bases not matched to a gene: 8. Germline values: CDR1 WNHNN, CDR2 SYGVQD (reference sequence). CDR3 length equals 15 residues. DNA for the CDR3: TGCGCCAGCAGTGAGTCGGCGGCGGGAGGGTACCCGCAGTATTTT. This codes for CASSESAAGGYPQYF.

The V and J genes are TRBV19 and TRBJ2-3; 7 positions agree with TRBD1. Per germline, CDR1 LNHDA and CDR2 SQIVND (reference sequence). The CDR3 spans 13 residues. With 5 bases clipped from V and 7 bases from J, the junction kept 6 bases outside the gene matches. CDR3 amino acids: CASSDTGDHTQYF. CDR3 nucleotides: TGTGCCAGTAGTGACACAGGGGACCATACGCAGTATTTT.